Listed below are T cell receptor beta chains from one sample, sequenced in a study of CD8 T cells in ankylosing spondylitis. TCRdb passed the 5' RACE reads through MiXCR, listing each CDR3 protein once. This table has 250,000 to 350,000 distinct CDR3 sequences, 7.5% to 9% appearing once. The sample was blood, either unsorted or a sorted T cell fraction (not recorded which). All receptors derive from a male donor with ankylosing spondylitis. Both conserved end residues are part of each CDR3. D genes are given only for firm matches. Only some rows state a clone size, as once, few, many or a class for expanded clones.

d_call: TRBD1
v_call: TRBV29-1
clone_size: few
j_call: TRBJ2-7
cdr3_nt: TGCAGCGTCCAAAGGGTGGCCGCGGACAGGGGGGTCTCCTACGAGCAGTACTTC
cdr3_aa: CSVQRVAADRGVSYEQYF

d_call: NA
v_call: TRBV27
clone_size: NA
j_call: TRBJ1-5
cdr3_nt: TGTGCCAGCAGTTATAACAGCCGTAGCGATCAGCCCCAGCATTTT
cdr3_aa: CASSYNSRSDQPQHF

d_call: NA
v_call: TRBV16
clone_size: few
j_call: TRBJ2-7
cdr3_nt: TGTGCCAGCAGCCAACGAGACCTCCTCTCCTACGAGCAGTACTTC
cdr3_aa: CASSQRDLLSYEQYF

d_call: TRBD2
v_call: TRBV20-1
clone_size: once
j_call: TRBJ2-3
cdr3_nt: TGCAGTGCCGAACCGGGACTAGCGGGAGCAAATACGCAGTATTTT
cdr3_aa: CSAEPGLAGANTQYF

d_call: TRBD1
v_call: TRBV12-3/TRBV12-4
clone_size: many
j_call: TRBJ1-1
cdr3_nt: TGTGCCAGCAGCCCCACCGGGACAGACGAAGCTTTCTTT
cdr3_aa: CASSPTGTDEAFF

d_call: NA
v_call: TRBV20-1
clone_size: NA
j_call: TRBJ2-6
cdr3_nt: TGCAGTGCTAGTGATCGCTCTGGGGCCAACGTCCTGACTTTC
cdr3_aa: CSASDRSGANVLTF

d_call: NA
v_call: TRBV12-3/TRBV12-4
clone_size: many
j_call: TRBJ1-1
cdr3_nt: TGTGCCAGCAGTTTAGATGCCAGTCCGGGGACTGAAGCTTTCTTT
cdr3_aa: CASSLDASPGTEAFF

d_call: NA
v_call: TRBV7-3
clone_size: many
j_call: TRBJ1-1
cdr3_nt: TGTGCCAGCAGCTTAAATTCGGCAGGCGTTAACACTGAAGCTTTCTTT
cdr3_aa: CASSLNSAGVNTEAFF

d_call: TRBD1
v_call: TRBV12-3/TRBV12-4
clone_size: many
j_call: TRBJ2-1
cdr3_nt: TGTGCCAGCAGAACAGGGGGGCTTCGGAAGCAGTTCTTC
cdr3_aa: CASRTGGLRKQFF

d_call: NA
v_call: TRBV24-1
clone_size: NA
j_call: TRBJ2-1
cdr3_nt: TGTGCCAGGGGCAATGAGCAGTTCTTC
cdr3_aa: CARGNEQFF